The clone carrying this T cell receptor (beta chain) was picked up a small number of times. The sample is drawn from a study of regulatory T cells in long-lasting Graves disease. Arm-PCR of CDR3 regions and iRepertoire HTBI primers were the basis on which TCR beta libraries were built. TCRdb analysed the multiplex PCR reads with MiXCR anew, one entry per CDR3 protein. The table lists hundreds of thousands of distinct CDR3 sequences, about 20% of them singletons. Time point defined: persistent/refractory GD, antithyroid drugs over 5 years with positive TRAb. From PBMCs, RNA was extracted and then used to make the TCR library. Deletions cut 11 bases from V and 6 bases from J, with 13 bases between. Germline values: CDR1 MNHEY, CDR2 SVGEGT. The CDR3 length is 12 residues.

This specimen was peripheral blood mononuclear cells (PBMCs), taken when the disease was refractory, from a patient treated with antithyroid drugs. This receptor was taken from a female donor with Graves disease. The chain combines TRBV6-2 or TRBV6-3 with TRBJ2-2; perhaps TRBD1 as D (6 bases). The CDR3 loop is CASGRGAGELFF. DNA for the CDR3: TGTGCCTCGGGCAGGGGAGCCGGGGAGCTGTTTTTT.